These 4 T cell receptor beta chains were all obtained from the same sample, sequenced in a study of radiotherapy plus CTLA-4 blockade in lung cancer. Here immunoSEQ multiplex PCR was the method, and the copy in TCRdb shows in-frame clones only, minus some. The repertoire has more than 90,000 clones, about four fifths of them found once; the top ten carry 4% to 6%. This sample comprised peripheral blood, obtained from a patient treated with radiotherapy plus ipilimumab. The receptors were gathered from a human donor with non-small cell lung cancer who had a partial response to radiotherapy plus ipilimumab.

The chain combines TRBV5-1 with TRBJ2-3, with TRBD2 matching over 10 bases. With 6 bases clipped from V and 4 bases from J, the junction kept 17 bases outside the gene matches. This CDR3 is 18 amino acids long. Per germline, CDR1 SGHRS and CDR2 YFSETQ. CDR3 DNA sequence: TGCGCCAGCACCTCAGGGGCTAGCGGGAGAAAGTCAGCAGATACGCAGTATTTT. This gives the protein CASTSGASGRKSADTQYF.

The chain joins TRBV7-2 to TRBJ2-1, with 10 bases that match TRBD2. The trim removed 4 bases at V and 8 bases at J, leaving 8 bases unmatched. CDR3 size: 15 residues. Germline loops: CDR1 SGHTA, CDR2 FQGNSA. CDR3 DNA: TGTGCCAGCAGCTACCGAGGACTAGCGGTTGATGAGCAGTTCTTC. This gives the protein CASSYRGLAVDEQFF. Full variable domain (remainder filled in from reference TRBV7-2 and TRBJ2-1): GAGVSQSPSNKVTEKGKDVELRCDPISGHTALYWYRQSLGQGLEFLIYFQGNSAPDKSGLPSDRFSAERTGGSVSTLTIQRTQQEDSAVYLCASSYRGLAVDEQFFGPGTRLTVL.

The J gene is TRBJ1-1, the V gene TRBV5-1, with TRBD1 matching 7 bases. The germline gives CDR1 SGHRS, CDR2 YFSETQ. The J segment lost 1 base and the V segment lost 4 bases, leaving 4 bases of the junction unmatched. The CDR3 is made up of 14 amino acids. The CDR3 bases are TGCGCCAGCAGCGCACAGGGGACGAACACTGAAGCTTTCTTT. It codes for CASSAQGTNTEAFF.

The chain couples TRBV5-5 to TRBJ2-1; 9 bases align to TRBD1. With 5 bases clipped from V and 7 bases from J, the junction kept 13 bases outside the gene matches. The CDR3 loop spans 16 amino acids. Germline loops: CDR1 SGHKS, CDR2 YYEKEE (reference sequence). The CDR3 coding sequence is TGTGCCAGCAGAACTACCGGGACAGGGCGGGAGAATGAGCAGTTCTTC. Protein sequence: CASRTTGTGRENEQFF.